Listed below are T cell receptor beta chains from one sample, sequenced in a study of blood T cell repertoires in COVID-19. This table comes from immunoSEQ multiplex PCR, and its TCRdb copy is limited to in-frame clones, with some not included. This table has tens of thousands of clones, more than 80% appearing once. The sequencing input was peripheral blood. The receptors stem from a woman of 80 years or more with acute or convalescent COVID-19. Both conserved end residues are part of each CDR3. D genes are given only for firm matches. Where a row states a size, it is once, few, many or the class of an expanded clone; other rows omit it.

cdr3_length	clone_size	v_call	d_call	j_call	cdr3_aa	cdr3_nt
15	.	TRBV19	.	TRBJ1-3	CASSIQGSSGNTIYF	TGTGCCAGTAGTATACAGGGTTCCTCTGGAAACACCATATATTTT
10	.	TRBV24-1	.	TRBJ2-1	CATSRAEQFF	TGTGCCACCAGCAGGGCTGAGCAGTTCTTC
14	.	TRBV19	.	TRBJ2-2	CASSRDTLTGELFF	TGTGCCAGTAGTCGGGATACGCTGACCGGGGAGCTGTTTTTT
13	.	TRBV18	TRBD2	TRBJ2-3	CASSPPTSGTQYF	TGTGCCAGCTCACCTCCGACTAGCGGGACGCAGTATTTT
14	.	TRBV29-1	TRBD2	TRBJ2-7	CSVGLAGGPGEQYF	TGCAGCGTTGGACTAGCGGGAGGGCCGGGCGAGCAGTACTTC
14	.	TRBV19	TRBD1	TRBJ2-5	CASSLQRDRGTQYF	TGTGCCAGTAGTCTCCAGAGGGACAGGGGGACCCAGTACTTC
14	.	TRBV5-4	.	TRBJ2-7	CASSEGGSHYEQYF	TGTGCCAGCAGCGAAGGGGGTTCTCACTACGAGCAGTACTTC
13	.	TRBV9	.	TRBJ1-1	CASSTEGGTEAFF	TGTGCCAGCAGCACAGAGGGAGGGACTGAAGCTTTCTTT
16	.	TRBV18	TRBD1	TRBJ2-4	CASTETGGLAKNIQYF	TGTGCCAGCACAGAAACAGGGGGCTTAGCCAAAAACATTCAGTACTTC
17	many	TRBV21-1	.	TRBJ2-3	CASSNHSGGSCTDTQYF	TGTGCCAGCAGCAATCATAGTGGCGGGTCCTGCACAGATACGCAGTATTTT
14	.	TRBV6-5	.	TRBJ1-3	CASKDSGYGNTIYF	TGTGCCAGCAAAGATTCAGGGTACGGAAACACCATATATTTT
15	.	TRBV3-1/TRBV3-2	.	TRBJ2-5	CASSESDKPVKTQYF	TGTGCCAGCAGCGAGTCGGACAAGCCGGTGAAGACCCAGTACTTC
12	few	TRBV5-1	.	TRBJ2-1	CASSRQNNEQFF	TGCGCCAGCAGCCGACAGAACAATGAGCAGTTCTTC
15	.	TRBV5-1	TRBD1	TRBJ2-1	CASSVGQGLYNEQFF	TGCGCCAGCAGCGTGGGACAGGGGCTCTACAATGAGCAGTTCTTC
14	.	TRBV5-6	TRBD2	TRBJ2-3	CASSFAGDTDTQYF	TGTGCCAGCAGCTTTGCGGGGGACACAGATACGCAGTATTTT
15	.	TRBV7-4	.	TRBJ1-4	CASSLNWGGTEKLFF	TGTGCCAGCAGCTTGAATTGGGGGGGAACAGAAAAACTGTTTTTT
19	.	TRBV27	.	TRBJ2-1	CASSLHQSIAESSYNEQFF	TGTGCCAGCAGTTTACATCAATCAATAGCGGAGAGCTCCTACAATGAGCAGTTCTTC
16	.	TRBV6-6	TRBD1	TRBJ1-5	CASSSIHRDRNQPQHF	TGTGCCAGCAGTTCCATCCACCGGGACAGAAATCAGCCCCAGCATTTT
12	.	TRBV7-2	.	TRBJ1-1	CASSIRVTEAFF	TGTGCCAGCAGCATCAGGGTTACTGAAGCTTTCTTT
14	.	TRBV27	.	TRBJ1-1	CASSLMGGTTEAFF	TGTGCCAGCAGCCTAATGGGGGGGACGACTGAAGCTTTCTTT